The clone carrying this T cell receptor beta chain has only one observation. Its antigen remains unidentified. Sequencing was performed with immunoSEQ multiplex PCR; in TCRdb, only in-frame clones are kept and a portion is missing. The sample records fewer than 35,000 clones, under 85% being singletons. The data were taken from a study of vaccination effects on CD4 cells after COVID-19. Deletions cut 2 bases from V and 7 bases from J, with 12 bases between. The CDR3 is 15 amino acids. Germline V gene data show CDR1 as MNHEY and CDR2 as SMNVEV (reference sequence). Study-wide results and caveats: Post-vaccine spike-reactive clones in convalescents were mainly new vaccine-induced clones.

Using viral peptide pools, the ViraFEST assay grew out antigen-specific CD4+ T cells prior to sequencing. An approximately 10-day culture period preceded the isolation of CD4+ T cells. The individual was infected with SARS-CoV-2 between March and December 2020, as confirmed by PCR. The chain employs TRBV27 and TRBJ1-6, with a weak D call TRBD1 (5 bases). This clonotype was sampled from a human donor who had a prior SARS-CoV-2 infection. Source: CD4+ T cells from PBMCs cultured with a peptide pool, taken before COVID-19 vaccination. Here the CDR3 reads CASSLRGGLNSPLHF. The DNA of the CDR3 is TGTGCCAGCAGTTTAAGGGGAGGGTTGAATTCACCCCTCCACTTT.